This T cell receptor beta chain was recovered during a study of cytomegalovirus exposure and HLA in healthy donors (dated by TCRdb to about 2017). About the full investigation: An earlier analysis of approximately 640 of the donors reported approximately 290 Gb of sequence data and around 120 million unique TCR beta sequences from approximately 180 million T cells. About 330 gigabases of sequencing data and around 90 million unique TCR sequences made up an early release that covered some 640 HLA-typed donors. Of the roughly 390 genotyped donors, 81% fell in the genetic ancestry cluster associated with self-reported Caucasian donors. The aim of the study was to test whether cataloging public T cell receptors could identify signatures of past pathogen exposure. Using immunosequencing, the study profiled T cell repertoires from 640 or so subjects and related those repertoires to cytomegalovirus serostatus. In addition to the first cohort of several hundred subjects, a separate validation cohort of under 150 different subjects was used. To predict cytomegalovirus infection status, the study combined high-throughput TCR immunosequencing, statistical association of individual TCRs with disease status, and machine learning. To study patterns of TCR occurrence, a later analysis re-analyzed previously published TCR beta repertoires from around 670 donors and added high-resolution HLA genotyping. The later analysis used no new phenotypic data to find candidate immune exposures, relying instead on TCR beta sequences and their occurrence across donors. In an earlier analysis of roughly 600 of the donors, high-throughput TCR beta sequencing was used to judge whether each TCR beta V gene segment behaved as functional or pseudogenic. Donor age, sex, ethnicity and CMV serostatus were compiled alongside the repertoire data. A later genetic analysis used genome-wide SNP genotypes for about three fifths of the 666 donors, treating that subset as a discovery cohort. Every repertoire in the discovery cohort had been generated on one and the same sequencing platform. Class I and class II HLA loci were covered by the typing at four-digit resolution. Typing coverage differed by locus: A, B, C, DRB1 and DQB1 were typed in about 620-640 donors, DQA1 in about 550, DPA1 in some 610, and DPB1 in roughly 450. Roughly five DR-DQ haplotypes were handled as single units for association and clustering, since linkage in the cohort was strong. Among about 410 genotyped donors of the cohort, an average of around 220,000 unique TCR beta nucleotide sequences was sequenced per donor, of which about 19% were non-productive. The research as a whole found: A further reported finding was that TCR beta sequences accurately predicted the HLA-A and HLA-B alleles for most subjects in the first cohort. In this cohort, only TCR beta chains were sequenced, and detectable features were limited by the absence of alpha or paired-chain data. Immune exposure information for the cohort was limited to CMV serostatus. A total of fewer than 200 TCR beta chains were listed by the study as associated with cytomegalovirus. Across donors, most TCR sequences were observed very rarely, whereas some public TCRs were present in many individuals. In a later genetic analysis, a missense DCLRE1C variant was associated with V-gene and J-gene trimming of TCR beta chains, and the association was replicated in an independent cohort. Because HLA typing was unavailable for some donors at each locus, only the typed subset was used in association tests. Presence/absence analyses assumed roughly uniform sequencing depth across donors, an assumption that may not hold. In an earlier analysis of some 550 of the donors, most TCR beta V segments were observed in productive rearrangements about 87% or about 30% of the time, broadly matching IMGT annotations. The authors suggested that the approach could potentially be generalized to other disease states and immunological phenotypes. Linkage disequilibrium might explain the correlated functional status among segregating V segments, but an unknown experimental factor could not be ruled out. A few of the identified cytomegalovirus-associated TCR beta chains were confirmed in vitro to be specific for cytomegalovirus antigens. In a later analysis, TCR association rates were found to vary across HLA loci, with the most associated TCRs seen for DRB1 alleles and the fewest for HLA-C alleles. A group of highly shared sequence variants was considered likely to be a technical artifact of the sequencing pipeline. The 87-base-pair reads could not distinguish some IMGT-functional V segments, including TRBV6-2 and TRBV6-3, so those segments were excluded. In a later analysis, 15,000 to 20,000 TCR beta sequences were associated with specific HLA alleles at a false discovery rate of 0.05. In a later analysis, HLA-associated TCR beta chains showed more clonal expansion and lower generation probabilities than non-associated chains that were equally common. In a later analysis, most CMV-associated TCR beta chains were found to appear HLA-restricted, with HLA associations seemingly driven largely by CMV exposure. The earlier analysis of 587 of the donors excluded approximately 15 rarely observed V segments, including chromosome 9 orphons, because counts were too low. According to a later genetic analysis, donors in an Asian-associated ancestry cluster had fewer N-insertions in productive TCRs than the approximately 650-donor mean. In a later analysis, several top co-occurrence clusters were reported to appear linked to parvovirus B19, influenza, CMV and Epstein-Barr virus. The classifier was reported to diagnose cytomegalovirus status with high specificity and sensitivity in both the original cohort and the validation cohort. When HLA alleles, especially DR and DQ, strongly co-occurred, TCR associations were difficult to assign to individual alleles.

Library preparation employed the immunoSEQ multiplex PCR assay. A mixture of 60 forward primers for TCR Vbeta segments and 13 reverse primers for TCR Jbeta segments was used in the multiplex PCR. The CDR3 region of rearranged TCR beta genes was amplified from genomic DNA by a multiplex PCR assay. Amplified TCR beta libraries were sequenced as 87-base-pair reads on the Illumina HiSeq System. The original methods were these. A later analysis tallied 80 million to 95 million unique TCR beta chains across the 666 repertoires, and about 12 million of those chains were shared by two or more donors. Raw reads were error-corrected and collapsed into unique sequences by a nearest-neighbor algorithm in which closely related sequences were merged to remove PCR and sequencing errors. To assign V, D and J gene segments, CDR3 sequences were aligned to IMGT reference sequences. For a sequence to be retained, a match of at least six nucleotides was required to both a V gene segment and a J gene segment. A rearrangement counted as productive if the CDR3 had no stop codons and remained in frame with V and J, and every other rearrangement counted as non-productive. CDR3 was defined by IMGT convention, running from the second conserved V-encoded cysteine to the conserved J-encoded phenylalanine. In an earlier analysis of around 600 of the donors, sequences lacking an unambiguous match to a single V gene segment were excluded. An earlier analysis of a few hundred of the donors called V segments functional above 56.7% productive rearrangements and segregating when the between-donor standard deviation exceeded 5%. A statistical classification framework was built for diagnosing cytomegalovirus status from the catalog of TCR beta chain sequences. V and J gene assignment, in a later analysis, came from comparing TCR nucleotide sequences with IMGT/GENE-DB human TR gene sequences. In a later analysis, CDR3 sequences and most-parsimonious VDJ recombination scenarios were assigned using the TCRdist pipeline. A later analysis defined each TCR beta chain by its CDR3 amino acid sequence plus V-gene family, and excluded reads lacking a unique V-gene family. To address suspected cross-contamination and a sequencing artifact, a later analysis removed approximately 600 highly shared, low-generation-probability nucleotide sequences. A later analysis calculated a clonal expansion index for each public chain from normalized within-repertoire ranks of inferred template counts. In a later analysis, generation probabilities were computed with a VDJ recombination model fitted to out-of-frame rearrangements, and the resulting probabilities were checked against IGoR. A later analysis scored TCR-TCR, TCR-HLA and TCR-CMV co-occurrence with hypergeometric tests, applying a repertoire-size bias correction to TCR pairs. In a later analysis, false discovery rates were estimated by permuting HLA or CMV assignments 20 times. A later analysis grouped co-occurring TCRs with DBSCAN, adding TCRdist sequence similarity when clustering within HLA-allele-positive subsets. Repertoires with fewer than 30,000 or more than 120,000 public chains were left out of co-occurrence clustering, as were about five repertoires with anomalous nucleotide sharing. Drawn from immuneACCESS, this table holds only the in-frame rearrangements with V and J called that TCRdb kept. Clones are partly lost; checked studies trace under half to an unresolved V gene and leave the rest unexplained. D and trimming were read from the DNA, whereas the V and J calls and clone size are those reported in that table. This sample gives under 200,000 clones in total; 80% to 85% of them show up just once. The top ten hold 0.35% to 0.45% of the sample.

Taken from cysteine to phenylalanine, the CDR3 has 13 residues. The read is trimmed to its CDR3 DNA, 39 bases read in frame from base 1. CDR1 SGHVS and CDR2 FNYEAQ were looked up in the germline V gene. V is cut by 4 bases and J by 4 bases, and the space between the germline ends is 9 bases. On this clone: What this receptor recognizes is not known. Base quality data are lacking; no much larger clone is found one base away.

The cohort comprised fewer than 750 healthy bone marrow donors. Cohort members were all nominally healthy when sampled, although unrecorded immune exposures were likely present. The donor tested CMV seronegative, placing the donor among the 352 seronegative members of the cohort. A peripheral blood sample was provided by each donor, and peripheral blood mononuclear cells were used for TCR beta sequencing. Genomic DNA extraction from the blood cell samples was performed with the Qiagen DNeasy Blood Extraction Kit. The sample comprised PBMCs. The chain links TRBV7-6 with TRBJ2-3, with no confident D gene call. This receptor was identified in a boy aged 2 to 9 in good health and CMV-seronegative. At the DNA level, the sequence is TGTGCCAGCAGCTCTAGTCCCGCAGATACGCAGTATTTT. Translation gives CASSSSPADTQYF.